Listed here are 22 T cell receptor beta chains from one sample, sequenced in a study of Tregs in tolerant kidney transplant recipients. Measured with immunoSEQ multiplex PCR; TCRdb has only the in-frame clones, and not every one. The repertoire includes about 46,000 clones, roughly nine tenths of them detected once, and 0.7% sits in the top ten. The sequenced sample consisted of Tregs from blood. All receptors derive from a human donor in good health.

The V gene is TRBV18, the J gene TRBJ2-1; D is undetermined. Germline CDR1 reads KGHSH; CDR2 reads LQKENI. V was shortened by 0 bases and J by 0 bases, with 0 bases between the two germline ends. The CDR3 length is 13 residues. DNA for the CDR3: TGTGCCAGCTCACCACCCTCCTACAATGAGCAGTTCTTC. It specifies CASSPPSYNEQFF.

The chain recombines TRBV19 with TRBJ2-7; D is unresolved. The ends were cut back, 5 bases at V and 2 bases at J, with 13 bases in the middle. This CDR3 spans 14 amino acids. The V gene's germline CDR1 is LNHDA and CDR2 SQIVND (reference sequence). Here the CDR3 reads CASSPRVDTYEQYF. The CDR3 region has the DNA TGTGCCAGTAGTCCCCGGGTGGATACCTACGAGCAGTACTTC.

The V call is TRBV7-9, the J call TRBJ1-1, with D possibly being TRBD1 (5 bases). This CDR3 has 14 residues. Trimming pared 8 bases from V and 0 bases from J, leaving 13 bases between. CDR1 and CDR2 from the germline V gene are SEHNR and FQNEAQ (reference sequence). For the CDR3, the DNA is TGTGCCAGCTGCAAGGGGCGGCTGAACACTGAAGCTTTCTTT. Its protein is CASCKGRLNTEAFF.

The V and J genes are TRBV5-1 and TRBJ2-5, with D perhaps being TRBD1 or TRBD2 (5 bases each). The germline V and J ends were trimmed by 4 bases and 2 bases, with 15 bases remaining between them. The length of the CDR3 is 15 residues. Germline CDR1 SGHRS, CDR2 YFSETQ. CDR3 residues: CASSRGPNIQETQYF. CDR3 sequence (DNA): TGCGCCAGCAGCCGGGGACCGAACATACAAGAGACCCAGTACTTC.

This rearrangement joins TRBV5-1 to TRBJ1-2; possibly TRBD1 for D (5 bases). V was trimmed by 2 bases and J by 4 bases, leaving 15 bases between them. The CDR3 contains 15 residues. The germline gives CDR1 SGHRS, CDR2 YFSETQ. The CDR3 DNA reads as TGCGCCAGCAGCTTTGGTCCCGGGGGTGGCTATGGCTACACCTTC. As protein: CASSFGPGGGYGYTF.

In DNA, the CDR3 is TGTGCCAGCAGTTACTCCCCAGGGTACGGAAAAGGCGGCTACACCTTC. This encodes CASSYSPGYGKGGYTF. The V gene is TRBV6-5, the J gene TRBJ1-2, with a possible D match to TRBD1 (5 bases). V was pared by 0 bases and J by 8 bases, with 19 bases between. CDR1 is MNHEY and CDR2 is SVGAGI in the germline V gene. The length of the CDR3 is 16 residues.

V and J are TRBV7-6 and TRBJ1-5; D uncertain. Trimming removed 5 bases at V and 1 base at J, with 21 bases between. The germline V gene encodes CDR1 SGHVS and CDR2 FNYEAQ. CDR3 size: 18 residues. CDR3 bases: TGTGCCAGCAGCCTAGGACCTATTACGTCCTGGAGCAATCAGCCCCAGCATTTT. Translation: CASSLGPITSWSNQPQHF. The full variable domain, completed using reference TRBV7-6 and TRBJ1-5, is GAGVSQSPRYKVTKRGQDVALRCDPISGHVSLYWYRQALGQGPEFLTYFNYEAQQDKSGLPNDRFSAERPEGSISTLTIQRTEQRDSAMYRCASSLGPITSWSNQPQHFGDGTRLSIL.

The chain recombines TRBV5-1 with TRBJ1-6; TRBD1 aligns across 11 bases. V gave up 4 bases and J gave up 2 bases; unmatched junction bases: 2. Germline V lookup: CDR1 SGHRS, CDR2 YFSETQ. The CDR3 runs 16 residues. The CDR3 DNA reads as TGCGCCAGCAGCCGGGACAGGGGGACCTATAATTCACCCCTCCACTTT. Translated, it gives CASSRDRGTYNSPLHF.

The CDR3: CASSTPRARDSSEQFF. The CDR3 DNA follows: TGTGCCAGCAGCACCCCCCGAGCGAGGGATTCAAGTGAGCAGTTCTTC. The chain couples TRBV9 to TRBJ2-1; tentative D call: TRBD2 (5 bases). Trimming cost V 4 bases and J 9 bases, with 23 bases left between them. CDR1 and CDR2 from the germline V gene are SGDLS and YYNGEE. The CDR3 extends over 16 amino acids.

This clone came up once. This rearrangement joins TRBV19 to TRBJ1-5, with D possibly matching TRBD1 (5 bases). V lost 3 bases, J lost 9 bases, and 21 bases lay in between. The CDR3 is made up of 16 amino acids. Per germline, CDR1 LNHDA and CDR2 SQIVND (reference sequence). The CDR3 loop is CASSIGGTSSARPQHF. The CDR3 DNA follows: TGTGCCAGTAGTATCGGGGGGACTTCCAGCGCGCGGCCCCAGCATTTT.

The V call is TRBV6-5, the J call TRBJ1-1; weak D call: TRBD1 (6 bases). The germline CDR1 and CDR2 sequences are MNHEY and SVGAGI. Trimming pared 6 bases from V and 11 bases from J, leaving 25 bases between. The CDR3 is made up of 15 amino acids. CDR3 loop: CASSPVGGAWLGAFF. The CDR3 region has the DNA TGTGCCAGCAGCCCGGTGGGGGGCGCCTGGCTCGGGGCTTTCTTT.

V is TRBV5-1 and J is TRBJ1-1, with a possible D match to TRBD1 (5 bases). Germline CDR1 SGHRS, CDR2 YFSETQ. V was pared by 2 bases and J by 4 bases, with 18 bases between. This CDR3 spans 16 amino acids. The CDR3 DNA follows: TGCGCCAGCAGCTTCATGGGACCCCGAGGGGCCACTGAAGCTTTCTTT. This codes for CASSFMGPRGATEAFF.

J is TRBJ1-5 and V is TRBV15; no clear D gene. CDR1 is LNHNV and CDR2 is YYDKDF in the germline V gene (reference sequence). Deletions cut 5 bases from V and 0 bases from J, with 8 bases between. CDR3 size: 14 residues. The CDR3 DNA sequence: TGTGCCACCAGCCCGTTCCCTAGCAATCAGCCCCAGCATTTT. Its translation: CATSPFPSNQPQHF.

The CDR3 here is CASSSGDSSGANVLTF. DNA of the CDR3: TGCGCCAGCAGCTCAGGAGACAGCTCTGGGGCCAACGTCCTGACTTTC. V gene TRBV5-1 combines with J gene TRBJ2-6; TRBD1 might be the D (5 bases). The CDR3 length is 16 residues. V lost 3 bases and J lost 0, with 10 bases in between. Germline V CDR1 and CDR2: SGHRS, YFSETQ.

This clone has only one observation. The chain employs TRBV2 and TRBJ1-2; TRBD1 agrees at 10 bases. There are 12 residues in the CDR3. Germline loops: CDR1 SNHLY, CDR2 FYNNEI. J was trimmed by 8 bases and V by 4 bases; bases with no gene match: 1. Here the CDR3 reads CASSGGQGGYTF. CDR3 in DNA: TGTGCCAGCAGTGGGGGACAGGGGGGCTACACCTTC.

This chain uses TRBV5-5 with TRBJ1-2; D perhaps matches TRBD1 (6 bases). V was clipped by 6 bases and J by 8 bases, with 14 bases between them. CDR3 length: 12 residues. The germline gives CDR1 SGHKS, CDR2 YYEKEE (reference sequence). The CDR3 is CASTLDSRGYTF. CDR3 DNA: TGTGCCAGCACCCTGGACAGTCGGGGCTACACCTTC.

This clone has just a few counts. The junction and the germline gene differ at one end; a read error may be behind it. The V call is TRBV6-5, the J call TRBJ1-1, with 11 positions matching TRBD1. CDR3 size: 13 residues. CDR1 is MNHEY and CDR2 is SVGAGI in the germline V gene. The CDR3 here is CASSYRTGGALIF. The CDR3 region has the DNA TGTGCCAGCAGTTACCGGACAGGGGGCGCTCTGATTTTT.

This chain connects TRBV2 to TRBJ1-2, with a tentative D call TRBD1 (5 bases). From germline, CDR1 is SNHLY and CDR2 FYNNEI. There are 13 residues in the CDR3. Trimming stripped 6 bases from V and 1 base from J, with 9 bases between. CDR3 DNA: TGTGCCAGCAGCAGGGACTATAACTATGGCTACACCTTC. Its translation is CASSRDYNYGYTF.

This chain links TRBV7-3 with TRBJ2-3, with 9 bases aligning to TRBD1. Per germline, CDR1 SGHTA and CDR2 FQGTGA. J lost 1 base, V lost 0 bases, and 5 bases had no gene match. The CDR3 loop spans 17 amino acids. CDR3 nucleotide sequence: TGTGCCAGCAGCTTAACGGGACAGGGTTGGGGCACAGATACGCAGTATTTT. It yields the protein CASSLTGQGWGTDTQYF.

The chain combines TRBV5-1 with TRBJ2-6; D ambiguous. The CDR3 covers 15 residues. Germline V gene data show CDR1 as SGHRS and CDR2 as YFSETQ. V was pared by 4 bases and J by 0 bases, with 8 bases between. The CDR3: CASSGIPSGANVLTF. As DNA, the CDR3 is TGCGCCAGCAGCGGTATACCCTCTGGGGCCAACGTCCTGACTTTC.

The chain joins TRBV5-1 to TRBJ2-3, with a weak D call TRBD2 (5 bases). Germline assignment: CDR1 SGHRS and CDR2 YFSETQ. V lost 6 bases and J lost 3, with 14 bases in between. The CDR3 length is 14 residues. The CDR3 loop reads CASMRGWLTDTQYF. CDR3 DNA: TGCGCCAGCATGAGAGGGTGGTTAACAGATACGCAGTATTTT.

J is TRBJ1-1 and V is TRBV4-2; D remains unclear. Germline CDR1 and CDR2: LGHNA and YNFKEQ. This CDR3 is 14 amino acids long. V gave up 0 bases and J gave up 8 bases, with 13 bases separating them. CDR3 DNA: TGTGCCAGCAGCCAAGACTCACGCCAAGGGGAAGCTTTCTTT. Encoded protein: CASSQDSRQGEAFF.